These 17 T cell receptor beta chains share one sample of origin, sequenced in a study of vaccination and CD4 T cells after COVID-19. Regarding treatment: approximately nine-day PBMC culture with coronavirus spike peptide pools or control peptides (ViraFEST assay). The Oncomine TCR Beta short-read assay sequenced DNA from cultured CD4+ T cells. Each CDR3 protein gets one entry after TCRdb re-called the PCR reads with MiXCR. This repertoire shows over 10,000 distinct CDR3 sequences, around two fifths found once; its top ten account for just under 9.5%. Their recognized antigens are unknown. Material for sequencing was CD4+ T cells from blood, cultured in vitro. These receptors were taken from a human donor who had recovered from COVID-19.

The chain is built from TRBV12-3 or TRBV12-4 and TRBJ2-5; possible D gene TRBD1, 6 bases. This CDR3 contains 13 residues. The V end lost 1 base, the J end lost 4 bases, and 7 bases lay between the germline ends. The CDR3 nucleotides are TGTGCCAGCAGTTTAGTAGGGGGAGAGACCCAGTACTTC. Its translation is CASSLVGGETQYF.

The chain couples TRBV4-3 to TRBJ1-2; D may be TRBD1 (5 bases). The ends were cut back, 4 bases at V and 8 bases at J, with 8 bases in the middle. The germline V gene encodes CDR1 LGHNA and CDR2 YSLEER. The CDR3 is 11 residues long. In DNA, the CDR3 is TGCGCCAGCAGCCGCGGGGGGGGCTACACCTTC. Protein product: CASSRGGGYTF.

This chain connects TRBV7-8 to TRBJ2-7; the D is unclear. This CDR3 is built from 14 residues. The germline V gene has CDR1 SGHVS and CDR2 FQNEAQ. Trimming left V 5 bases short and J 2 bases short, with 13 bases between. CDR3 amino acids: CASSGDYGAYEQYF. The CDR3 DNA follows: TGTGCCAGCAGCGGGGATTATGGGGCCTACGAGCAGTACTTC.

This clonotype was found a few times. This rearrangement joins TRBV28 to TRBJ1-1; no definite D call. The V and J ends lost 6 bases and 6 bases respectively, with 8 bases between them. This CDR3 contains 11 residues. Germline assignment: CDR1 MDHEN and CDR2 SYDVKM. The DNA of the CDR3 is TGTGCCAGCAGGGTAGGGCCTGAAGCTTTCTTT. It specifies CASRVGPEAFF.

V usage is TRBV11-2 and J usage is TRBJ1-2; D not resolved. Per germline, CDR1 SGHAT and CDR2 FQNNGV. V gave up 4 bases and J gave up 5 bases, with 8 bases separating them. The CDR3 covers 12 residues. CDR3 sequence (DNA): TGTGCCAGCAGCTCGCTCCGTTATGGCTACACCTTC. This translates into CASSSLRYGYTF.

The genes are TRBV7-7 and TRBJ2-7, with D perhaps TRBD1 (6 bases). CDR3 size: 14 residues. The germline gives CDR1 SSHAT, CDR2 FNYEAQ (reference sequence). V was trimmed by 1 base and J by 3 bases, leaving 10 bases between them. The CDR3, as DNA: TGTGCCAGCAGCTTAGAGGAAGGGGGCTACGAGCAGTACTTC. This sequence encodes CASSLEEGGYEQYF.

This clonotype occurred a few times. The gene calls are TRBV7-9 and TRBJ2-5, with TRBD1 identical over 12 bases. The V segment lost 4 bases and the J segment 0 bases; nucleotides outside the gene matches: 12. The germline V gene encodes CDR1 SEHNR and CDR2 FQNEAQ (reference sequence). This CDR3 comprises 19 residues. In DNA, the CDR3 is TGTGCCAGCAGCTACGTCCCGGGACAGGGGGCAGTGTACCAAGAGACCCAGTACTTC. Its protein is CASSYVPGQGAVYQETQYF.

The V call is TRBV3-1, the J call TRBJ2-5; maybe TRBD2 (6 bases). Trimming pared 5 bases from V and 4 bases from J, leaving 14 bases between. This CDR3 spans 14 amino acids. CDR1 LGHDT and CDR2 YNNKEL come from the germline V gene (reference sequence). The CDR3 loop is CASSFNNGGETQYF. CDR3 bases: TGTGCCAGCAGCTTCAATAACGGGGGAGAGACCCAGTACTTC.

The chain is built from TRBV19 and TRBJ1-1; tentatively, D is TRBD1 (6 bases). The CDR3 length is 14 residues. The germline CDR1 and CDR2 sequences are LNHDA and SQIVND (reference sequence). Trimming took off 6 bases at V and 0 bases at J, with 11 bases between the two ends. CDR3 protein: CASSSRTVNTEAFF. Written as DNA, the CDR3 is TGTGCCAGTAGCTCCAGGACAGTGAACACTGAAGCTTTCTTT.

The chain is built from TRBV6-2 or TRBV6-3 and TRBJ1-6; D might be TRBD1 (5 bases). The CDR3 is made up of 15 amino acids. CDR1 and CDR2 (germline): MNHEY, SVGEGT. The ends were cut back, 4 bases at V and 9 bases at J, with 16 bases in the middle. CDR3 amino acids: CASSSGQGLISPLHF. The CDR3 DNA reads TGTGCCAGCAGTTCCGGTCAGGGATTGATTTCACCCCTCCACTTT.

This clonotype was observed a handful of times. The CDR3 region is CASSRRQGAIGELFF. The CDR3, as DNA: TGTGCCAGCAGCAGAAGACAGGGGGCTATCGGGGAGCTGTTTTTT. V and J are TRBV7-9 and TRBJ2-2, with TRBD1 matching over 10 bases. CDR1 SEHNR and CDR2 FQNEAQ come from the germline V gene (reference sequence). V lost 5 bases and J lost 7; bases outside the gene matches: 7. CDR3 length equals 15 residues. Using reference TRBV7-9 and TRBJ2-2 for the parts outside the CDR3, the full variable domain is DTGVSQNPRHKITKRGQNVTFRCDPISEHNRLYWYRQTLGQGPEFLTYFQNEAQLEKSRLLSDRFSAERPKGSFSTLEIQRTEQGDSAMYLCASSRRQGAIGELFFGEGSRLTVL.

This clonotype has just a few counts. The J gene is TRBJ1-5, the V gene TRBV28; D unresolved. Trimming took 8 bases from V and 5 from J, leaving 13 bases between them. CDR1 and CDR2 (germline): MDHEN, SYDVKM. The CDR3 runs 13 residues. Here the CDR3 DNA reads TGTGCCAGCCGCTCGGTAGCTCATCAGCCCCAGCATTTT. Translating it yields CASRSVAHQPQHF.

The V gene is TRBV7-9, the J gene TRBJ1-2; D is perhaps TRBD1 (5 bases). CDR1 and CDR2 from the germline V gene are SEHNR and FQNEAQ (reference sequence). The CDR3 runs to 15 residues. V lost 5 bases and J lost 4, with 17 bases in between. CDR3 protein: CASSPGGVRVYGYTF. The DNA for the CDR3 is TGTGCCAGCAGCCCCGGGGGAGTTAGGGTCTATGGCTACACCTTC. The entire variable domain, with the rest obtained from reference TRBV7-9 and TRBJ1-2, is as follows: DTGVSQNPRHKITKRGQNVTFRCDPISEHNRLYWYRQTLGQGPEFLTYFQNEAQLEKSRLLSDRFSAERPKGSFSTLEIQRTEQGDSAMYLCASSPGGVRVYGYTFGSGTRLTVV.

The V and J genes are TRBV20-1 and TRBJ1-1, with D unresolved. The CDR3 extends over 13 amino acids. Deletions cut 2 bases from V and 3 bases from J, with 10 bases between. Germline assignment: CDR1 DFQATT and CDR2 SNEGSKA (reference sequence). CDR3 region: CSARRRSDTEAFF. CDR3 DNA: TGCAGTGCTAGAAGACGGTCAGACACTGAAGCTTTCTTT.

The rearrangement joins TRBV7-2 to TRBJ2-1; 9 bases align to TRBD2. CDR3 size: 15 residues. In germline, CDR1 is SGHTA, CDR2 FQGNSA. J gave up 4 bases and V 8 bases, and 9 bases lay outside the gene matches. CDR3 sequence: CASVLTSGPYNEQFF. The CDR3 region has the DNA TGTGCCAGCGTTCTCACTAGCGGGCCGTACAATGAGCAGTTCTTC.

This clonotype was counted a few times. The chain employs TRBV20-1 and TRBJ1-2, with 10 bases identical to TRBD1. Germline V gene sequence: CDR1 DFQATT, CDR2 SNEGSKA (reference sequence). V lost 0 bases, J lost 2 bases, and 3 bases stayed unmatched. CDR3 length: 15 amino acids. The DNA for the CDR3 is TGCAGTGCTAGAGACCAGACAGGGGGCAACTATGGCTACACCTTC. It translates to CSARDQTGGNYGYTF.

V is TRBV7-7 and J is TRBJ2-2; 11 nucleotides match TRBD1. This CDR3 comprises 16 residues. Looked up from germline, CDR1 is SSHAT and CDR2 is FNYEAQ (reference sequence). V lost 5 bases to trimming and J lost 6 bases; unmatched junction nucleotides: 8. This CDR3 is CASSPRTGGVAGELFF. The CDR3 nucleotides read TGTGCCAGCAGCCCCCGGACAGGGGGCGTAGCCGGGGAGCTGTTTTTT.